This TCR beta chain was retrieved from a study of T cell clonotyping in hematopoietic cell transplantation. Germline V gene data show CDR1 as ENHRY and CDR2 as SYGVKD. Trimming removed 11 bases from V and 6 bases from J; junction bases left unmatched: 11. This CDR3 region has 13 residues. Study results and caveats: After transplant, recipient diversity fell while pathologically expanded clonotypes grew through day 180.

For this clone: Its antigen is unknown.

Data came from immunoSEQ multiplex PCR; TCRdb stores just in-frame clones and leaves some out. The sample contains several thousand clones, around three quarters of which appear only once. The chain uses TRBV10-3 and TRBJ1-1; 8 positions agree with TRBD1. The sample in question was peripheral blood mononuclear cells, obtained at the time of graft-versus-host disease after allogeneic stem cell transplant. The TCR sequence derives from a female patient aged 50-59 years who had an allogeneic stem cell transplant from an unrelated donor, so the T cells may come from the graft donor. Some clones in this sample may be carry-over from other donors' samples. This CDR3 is CAVSGQGRAEAFF. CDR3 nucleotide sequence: TGTGCCGTTAGTGGACAGGGAAGAGCTGAAGCTTTCTTT.